This TCR beta chain was sequenced during a study of T cell responses to AZD1222 COVID-19 vaccine. Study-wide findings and caveats: Two AZD1222 doses significantly raised spike-specific TCR breadth and depth over controls. There were repertoire samples only from the period after the peak T cell response.

The V end was cut by 7 bases, the J end by 2 bases, with 11 bases between. This CDR3 spans 14 amino acids. Germline loops: CDR1 MNHEY, CDR2 SVGAGI. As to this clone: Its specificity is unknown.

Profiling relied on immunoSEQ multiplex PCR, and the TCRdb table lists in-frame clones only, not all of them. The sample has about 90,000 clones; around 91% are singletons. This chain uses TRBV6-5 with TRBJ2-2; D unclear. The sample consisted of peripheral blood, taken on day 0 of MenACWY control vaccination. This clonotype originated in an adult in good health. Here the CDR3 DNA reads TGTGCCAGCAACCCGGACGGAAACACCGGGGAGCTGTTTTTT. This encodes CASNPDGNTGELFF.